This TCR beta chain came from a study of blood T cells in healthy people across ages (dated by TCRdb to about 2015). Regarding the study in general: Template switching captured roughly one uniquely barcoded TCR beta cDNA molecule per two T cells in model experiments. The study measured age-related changes in TCR beta repertoire diversity using deep sequencing normalized with unique cDNA molecular identifiers. For two donors (one aged 18 to 29 and one aged 80 or older), the study analyzed two additional independent replicas of 1 million unique cDNA reads from the same blood draw. Four age groups were formed from the donors: young (average about 16 years), middle-aged (approximately 41), aged (roughly 58) and long-lived (about 80).

This clonotype appeared a few times. It has no known antigen specificity. No much larger clone is present one base from it, and per-base qualities are unavailable. The germline V gene specifies SGHAT as CDR1 and FQNNGV as CDR2. From the cysteine through the phenylalanine, the CDR3 covers 12 amino acids. Here the CDR3 DNA is all that survives: 36 bases in frame from base 1. Summary of the overall study and its limitations: A strong correlation was found between observed TCR beta diversity and the percentage of naive T cells measured by flow cytometry. Compared with the aged group, the long-lived group had more naive CD4+ T cells, fewer expanded clones and increased TCR diversity, a pattern suggesting age selection. Estimates of total diversity based on one million sequenced T cells were considered lower bounds and underestimates. Since profiling was done on bulk unsorted PBMCs, naive and antigen-experienced compartments could not be conclusively compared. As age increased, observed TCR beta diversity per million T cells dropped in a roughly linear way, and a significant reduction was already evident by age around 41. Because donor CMV infection status was unknown, age-related changes in expanded clonotypes were potentially confounded.

The method was 5' RACE. Sequencer: Illumina HiSeq 2500. A second PCR of about 6 to 11 cycles was performed with a sample-barcoded 5' primer and a J-beta primer mix. Each TCR beta cDNA molecule received a unique molecular identifier from a template-switch 5' adaptor carrying 12 random nucleotides. Each sample yielded at least 3 million CDR3-containing paired-end reads. The Mint cDNA synthesis kit, primed by a TRBC-specific oligonucleotide, was used to synthesize first-strand cDNA from all RNA. All cDNA was treated with uracil-DNA glycosylase and then went through a first 18-cycle PCR with the universal primers M1SS and BC2_uni_R. The authors processed their data as follows. For normalization, 1 million high-quality reads, each with a distinct molecular identifier, were randomly selected from each sample. Instead of being binned into consensus sequences, reads that shared molecular identifiers were thrown out. CDR3 identification, clonotype clustering and error correction used MiTCR with a Q25 quality threshold and the strictest error-elimination algorithm. A nonparametric unseen species model with Euler transformation was used to estimate a lower bound on total TCR beta diversity. TCRdb itself trimmed the public reads at Q25 with fastp, ran MiXCR and retained productive beta chains. When rows share a CDR3 protein, they turn into one entry using the most common DNA and genes. The V and J calls were determined by TCRdb, not by the authors. This sample comprises some 1,000,000 distinct CDR3 sequences, under 30% of them detected only once. In total, the top ten clones hold around 0.75% of the sample.

Systemically healthy Caucasian individuals from Russia, 39 in total and aged about 6 to 90 years, were included as donors. About 10 milliliters of peripheral blood were collected from each donor into EDTA-treated Vacutainer tubes. Ficoll-Paque density-gradient centrifugation was used to isolate PBMCs, with at least 6 million obtained per sample. Trizol reagent was used to extract total RNA from the PBMCs, yielding at least 6 micrograms per sample. Naive CD45RAhigh/CD27high T cell percentages were measured by flow cytometry on a PBMC aliquot from every donor. This same sample was also taken into another study, of T cells of mothers and their children. The second study, in turn, reports: Nine systemically healthy Caucasian individuals, comprising three mothers and their six children, were included as donors. cDNA synthesis consumed the entire amount of extracted RNA, loaded at about 1.5 ug RNA in each 15 ul reaction. In the second PCR, the M1S primer added sample barcodes and 2-4 random nucleotides. Over 8 million TCR beta CDR3 reads came from each mother, compared with 3.3 million or so reads from each child. TCR recombination output is similarly shaped by thymic selection in related and unrelated pairs, with a minor effect exerted by inherited differences. Normalized repertoire overlap was always found to be slightly, but never significantly, higher in related mother-child pairs than in unrelated mother-child pairs. With a sensitivity of 90 to 100 clones per million clonotypes, no persistent microchimeric T cell clones were detected. The study used deep NGS to compare TCR beta repertoires of mothers and children, seeking features distinguishing related mother-child pairs from unrelated individuals. The mean age was roughly 36 +/- 4 years for the mothers and about 10 +/- 4 years for the children. After adapter ligation was performed with NEBNext reagents, the libraries were sequenced on an Illumina HiSeq 2000 with 100+100 nt paired-end reads. Mother and child libraries were prepared a month apart and sequenced in separate runs to prevent cross-contamination. Between roughly 500,000 and 2,300,000 distinct TCR beta clonotypes were identified per donor. Naive TCR beta clonotypes were estimated from low-frequency clonotypes matched to each donor's FACS-determined naive share, without sorting.

Recombination connected TRBV11-2 to TRBJ2-5; the D gene is not confidently resolved. The end of the DNA aligns better with TRBJ2-1, so the J call may be wrong. Input material: blood. The sequence derives from a girl aged 2-10 years in good health. CDR3 reads: CASTPTGNEQFF. The DNA sequence is TGTGCCAGCACCCCAACCGGCAATGAGCAGTTCTTC.